The source of this T cell receptor beta chain is a study of CD8 T cells in ankylosing spondylitis. To note about this clonotype: Its antigen is still unknown.

Study-wide results and caveats: About 8 highly homologous variants made up a TCR beta motif, and this motif appeared characteristic of ankylosing spondylitis blood. With a CD8+ phenotype, disease-linked clones were relatively rare in peripheral blood.

This CDR3 is built from 20 residues. MiXCR, run by TCRdb on the 5' RACE reads, gives a single entry per CDR3 protein. This sample has roughly 490,000 distinct CDR3 sequences, with roughly 5.2% found just once. This sequence originates from a male donor with ankylosing spondylitis. The V and J genes are TRBV21-1 and TRBJ2-5; no DNA check was done on the table's D call, TRBD1. TRBV21-1 is described as a pseudogene. Sequenced material: blood, either unsorted or a sorted T cell fraction (not recorded which). The CDR3 nucleotides read TGTGCCAGCAGCAAACCGTGCGGCACCCCCTGGACCCTCTGGAAAGAGACCCAGTACTTC. It is translated as CASSKPCGTPWTLWKETQYF.